This T cell receptor (beta chain) was recorded in a study of T cell responses to AZD1222 COVID-19 vaccine listed by TCRdb under 2021. In the study overall: TCR sequencing was performed for 230 to 250 trial participants, of whom around 210 were given two doses of AZD1222 and around 25 were given two doses of MenACWY control vaccine. Enrollment into the trials was organized by age into subgroups of 18-55, 56-69 and 70-plus years, and those subgroups contained approximately 160, 26 and 62 TCR-sequenced participants, respectively. Findings and caveats that apply to the study as a whole: Reportedly, close to half of the unique spike-specific TCRs recognized epitopes lying outside the regions that are mutated in the B.1.351 and B.1.1.7 variants. The whole spike protein was spanned by vaccine-associated CD4 TCRs, and dominant responses were seen in regions 160-218 and 743-854. Conclusions about previously exposed vaccinees are limited, since just a handful of AZD1222 recipients were seropositive for SARS-CoV-2 at baseline. A significant rise in spike-specific TCR breadth and depth was observed after two AZD1222 doses relative to day 0 and relative to MenACWY recipients. The 56-69-year group was small, and its depth increase did not reach significance, likely because of low power. Because no day 14 peak-response samples were available, the repertoires could be characterized only after the peak T cell response. Participants were mostly white British and included more females than males, and it was suggested by the authors that clonal diversity may have been underestimated.

The CDR3 regions of human TCRbeta chains were analyzed by immunosequencing. Regarding the original processing steps: TCRs in the repertoires were matched against a reference library of SARS-CoV-2-specific TCRs that had been generated with the MIRA antigen-specificity platform. Breadth meant the fraction of unique TCRs that were SARS-CoV-2-associated, whereas depth meant the fraction of total T cells that were SARS-CoV-2-associated. Using the MIRA data, each spike-specific TCR was mapped to the spike region that the TCR reacts to and placed in a CD4 or CD8 class. Log10-transformed breadth and depth values were compared by one-way ANOVA with Sidak's multiple comparisons tests. Not all clones reach the TCRdb copy of this immuneACCESS table, which keeps in-frame sequences only. Checked studies attribute under half of the gap to unresolved V genes and leave the rest unexplained. That table gives V, J and clone size, and the DNA gave D and trimming. The sample table holds 86,000 or so clones, of which about 90% were seen once. Of the sample, more than 9% falls within the top ten clones.

The CDR3 starts with the cysteine, ends with the phenylalanine, and has 14 residues. Only the CDR3 DNA is retained, 42 bases long and in frame from the first base. Germline trimming: 9 bases from V, 1 base from J; junction bases outside gene matches: 4. In regard to this clone: Its antigen specificity is not known. The sample holds no much larger clone one base away, and base qualities are not on file.

The time point label of this sample denotes: about 28 days (+/-7) after the second vaccine dose. AZD1222 recipients whose second dose came at about 4 weeks and those whose second dose came at about 12 weeks were combined into one group, since spike-specific TCR depth and breadth did not differ between the two schedules. Samples from vaccinated people were obtained from the UK trials COV001 and COV002, which included a single-blind randomized controlled phase 2/3 trial of AZD1222 (ChAdOx1 nCoV-19) in healthy adults. Trial participant PBMC samples were collected at day 0 and day 28 after the second dose for TCRbeta chain sequencing.

Sequencing used peripheral blood, obtained 28 days after the second AZD1222 dose. This clonotype was sampled from an adult who received the AZD1222 COVID-19 vaccine. The rearranged chain carries TRBV5-3 and TRBJ2-2; a stretch of 9 junction bases matches TRBD1. TRBV5-3 is treated as an ORF (open reading frame) with a function not yet certain. The DNA sequence is given as TGTGCCAACCGGACAGGGGAGAACACCGGGGAGCTGTTTTTT. This is translated as CANRTGENTGELFF.